This T cell receptor beta chain was observed in a study of CD8+ T cells in alopecia areata. About this clone: The target antigen is unknown.

TCR sequencing used cDNA made by reverse transcription of extracted RNA. Produced via immunoSEQ multiplex PCR; TCRdb's table is partial and in-frame only. The data show approximately 210,000 clones, 50% to 75% seen once. Study observations and caveats: Under tofacitinib, fewer expanded CD8+ clones appeared among the top 100 scalp clones. Mice gave a clearer picture of TCR sharing than patients did, possibly for HLA-related reasons.

CDR3 length: 15 amino acids. Losses at the gene ends were 4 bases for V and 3 bases for J; bases not matched to a gene: 5. The V gene's germline CDR1 is GTSNPN and CDR2 SVGIG (reference sequence). As for treatment: oral pan-JAK inhibitor, 5-10 mg twice daily. Peripheral blood, together with lesional scalp punch biopsies, was collected from alopecia areata patients. The chain is built from TRBV30 and TRBJ2-3, with TRBD2 matching over 12 bases. The sequence came from a human donor with alopecia areata. The sample was CD4+ T cells sorted from blood, taken at week 4, from a patient treated with tofacitinib. The DNA of the CDR3 is TGTGCCTGGATTCTACTAGCGGGGGGAACAGATACGCAGTATTTT. Protein: CAWILLAGGTDTQYF. The full variable domain, completed using reference TRBV30 and TRBJ2-3, is SQTIHQWPATLVQPVGSPLSLECTVEGTSNPNLYWYRQAAGRGLQLLFYSVGIGQISSEVPQNLSASRPQDRQFILSSKKLLLSDSGFYLCAWILLAGGTDTQYFGPGTRLTVL.